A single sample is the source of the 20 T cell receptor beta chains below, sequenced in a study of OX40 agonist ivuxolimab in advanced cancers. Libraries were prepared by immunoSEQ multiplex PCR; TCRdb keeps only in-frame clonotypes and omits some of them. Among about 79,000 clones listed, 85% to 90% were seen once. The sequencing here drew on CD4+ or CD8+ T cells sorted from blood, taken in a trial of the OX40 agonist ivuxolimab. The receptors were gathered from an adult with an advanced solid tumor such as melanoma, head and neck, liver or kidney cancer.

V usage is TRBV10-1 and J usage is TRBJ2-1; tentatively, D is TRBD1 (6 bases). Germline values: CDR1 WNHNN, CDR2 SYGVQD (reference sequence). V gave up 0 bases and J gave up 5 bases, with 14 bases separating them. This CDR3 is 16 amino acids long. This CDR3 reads CASSESMAGENNEQFF. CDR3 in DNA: TGCGCCAGCAGTGAGTCGATGGCAGGGGAGAACAATGAGCAGTTCTTC.

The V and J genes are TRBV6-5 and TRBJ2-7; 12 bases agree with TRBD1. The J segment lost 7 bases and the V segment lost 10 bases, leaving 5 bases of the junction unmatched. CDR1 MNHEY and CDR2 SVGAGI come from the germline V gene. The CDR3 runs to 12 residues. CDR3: CATRDRGREQYF. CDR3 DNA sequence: TGTGCCACCAGGGACAGGGGGCGGGAGCAGTACTTC.

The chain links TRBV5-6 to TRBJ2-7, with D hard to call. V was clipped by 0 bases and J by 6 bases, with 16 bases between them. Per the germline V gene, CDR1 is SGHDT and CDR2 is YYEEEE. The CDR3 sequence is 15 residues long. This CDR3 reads CASSLVRLETPEQYF. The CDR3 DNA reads TGTGCCAGCAGCTTGGTAAGGCTTGAGACGCCCGAGCAGTACTTC. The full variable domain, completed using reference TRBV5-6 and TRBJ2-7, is DAGVTQSPTHLIKTRGQQVTLRCSPKSGHDTVSWYQQALGQGPQFIFQYYEEEERQRGNFPDRFSGHQFPNYSSELNVNALLLGDSALYLCASSLVRLETPEQYFGPGTRLTVT.

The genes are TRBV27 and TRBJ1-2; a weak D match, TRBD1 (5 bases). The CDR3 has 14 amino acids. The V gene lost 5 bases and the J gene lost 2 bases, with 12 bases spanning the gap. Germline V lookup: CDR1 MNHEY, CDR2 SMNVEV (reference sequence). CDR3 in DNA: TGTGCCAGCAGTCCCCGGGACGGCAACTATGGCTACACCTTC. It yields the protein CASSPRDGNYGYTF.

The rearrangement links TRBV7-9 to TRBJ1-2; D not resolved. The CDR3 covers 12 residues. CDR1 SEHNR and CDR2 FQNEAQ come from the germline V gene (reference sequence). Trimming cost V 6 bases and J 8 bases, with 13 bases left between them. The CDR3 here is CASSHLERGYTF. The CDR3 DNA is TGTGCCAGCAGTCACCTTGAGAGGGGCTACACCTTC.

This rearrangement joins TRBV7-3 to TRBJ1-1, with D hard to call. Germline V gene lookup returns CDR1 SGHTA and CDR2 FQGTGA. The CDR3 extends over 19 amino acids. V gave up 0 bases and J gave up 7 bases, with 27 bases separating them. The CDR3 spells CASSLTTLLGIFTLGEAFF. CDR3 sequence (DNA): TGTGCCAGCAGCTTAACGACCCTTTTGGGAATTTTCACCCTCGGTGAAGCTTTCTTT.

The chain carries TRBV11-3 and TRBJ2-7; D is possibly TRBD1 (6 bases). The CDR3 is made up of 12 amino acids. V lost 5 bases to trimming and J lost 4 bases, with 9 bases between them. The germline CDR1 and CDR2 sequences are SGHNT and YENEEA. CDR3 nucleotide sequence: TGTGCCAGCAGCATCGGACAGTACGAGCAGTACTTC. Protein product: CASSIGQYEQYF.

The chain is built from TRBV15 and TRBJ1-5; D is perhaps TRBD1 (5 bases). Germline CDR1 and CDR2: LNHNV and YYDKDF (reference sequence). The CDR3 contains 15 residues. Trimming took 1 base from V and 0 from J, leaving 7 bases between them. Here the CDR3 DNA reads TGTGCCACCAGCAGAGGCAGGGATAGCAATCAGCCCCAGCATTTT. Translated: CATSRGRDSNQPQHF.

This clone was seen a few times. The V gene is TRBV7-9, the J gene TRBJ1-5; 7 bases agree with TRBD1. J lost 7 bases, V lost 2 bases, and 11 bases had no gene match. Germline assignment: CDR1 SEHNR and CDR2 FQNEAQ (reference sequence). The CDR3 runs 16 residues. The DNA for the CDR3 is TGTGCCAGCAGCTTATGGGAGACAGGGACCTTGCAGCCCCAGCATTTT. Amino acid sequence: CASSLWETGTLQPQHF.

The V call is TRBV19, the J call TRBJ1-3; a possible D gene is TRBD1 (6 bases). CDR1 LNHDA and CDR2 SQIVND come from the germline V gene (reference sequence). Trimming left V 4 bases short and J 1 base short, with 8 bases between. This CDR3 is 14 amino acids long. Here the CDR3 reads CASSKDSSGNTIYF. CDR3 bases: TGTGCCAGTAGTAAGGACAGTTCTGGAAACACCATATATTTT.

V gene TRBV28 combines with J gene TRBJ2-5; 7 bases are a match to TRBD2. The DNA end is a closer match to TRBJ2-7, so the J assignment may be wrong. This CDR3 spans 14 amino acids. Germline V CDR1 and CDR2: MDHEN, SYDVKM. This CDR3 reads CASSLGGSSDEQYF. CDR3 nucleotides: TGTGCCAGCAGTTTGGGCGGGAGTTCGGACGAGCAGTACTTC.

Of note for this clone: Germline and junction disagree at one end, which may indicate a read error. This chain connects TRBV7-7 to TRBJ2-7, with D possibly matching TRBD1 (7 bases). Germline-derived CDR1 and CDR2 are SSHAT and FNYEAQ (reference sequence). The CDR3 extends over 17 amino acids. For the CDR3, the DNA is TGTGCTAGCAGCTTAGGAGGGGGTCCAGGGGGTTCCTACGAGCAGTACTTC. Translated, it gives CASSLGGGPGGSYEQYF.

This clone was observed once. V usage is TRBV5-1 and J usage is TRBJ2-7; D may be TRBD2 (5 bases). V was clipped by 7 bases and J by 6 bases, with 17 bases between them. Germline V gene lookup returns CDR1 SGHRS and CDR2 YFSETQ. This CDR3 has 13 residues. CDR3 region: CASQPREGGEQYF. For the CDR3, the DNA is TGCGCCAGCCAACCCCGTGAGGGCGGCGAGCAGTACTTC.

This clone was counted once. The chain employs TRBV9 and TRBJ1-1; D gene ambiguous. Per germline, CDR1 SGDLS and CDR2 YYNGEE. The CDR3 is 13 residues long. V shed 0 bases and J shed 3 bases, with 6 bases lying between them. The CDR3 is CASSVGGDTEAFF. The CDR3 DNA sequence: TGTGCCAGCAGCGTAGGAGGAGACACTGAAGCTTTCTTT.

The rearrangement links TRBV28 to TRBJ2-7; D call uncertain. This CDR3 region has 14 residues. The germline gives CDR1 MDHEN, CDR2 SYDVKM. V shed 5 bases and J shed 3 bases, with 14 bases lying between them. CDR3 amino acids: CASSQTIGYYEQYF. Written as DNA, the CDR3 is TGTGCCAGCAGTCAAACGATCGGGTACTACGAGCAGTACTTC.

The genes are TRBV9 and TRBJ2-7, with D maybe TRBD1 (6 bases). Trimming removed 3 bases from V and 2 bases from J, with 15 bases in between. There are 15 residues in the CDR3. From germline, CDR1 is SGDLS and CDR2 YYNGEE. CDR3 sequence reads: CASSANREETYEQYF. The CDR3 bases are TGTGCCAGCAGCGCGAACAGGGAAGAGACCTACGAGCAGTACTTC.

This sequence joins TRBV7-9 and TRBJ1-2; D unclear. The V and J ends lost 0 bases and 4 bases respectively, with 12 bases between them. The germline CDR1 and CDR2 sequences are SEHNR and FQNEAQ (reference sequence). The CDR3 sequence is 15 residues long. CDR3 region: CASSLAGNGVYGYTF. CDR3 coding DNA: TGTGCCAGCAGCTTAGCGGGGAACGGAGTCTATGGCTACACCTTC.

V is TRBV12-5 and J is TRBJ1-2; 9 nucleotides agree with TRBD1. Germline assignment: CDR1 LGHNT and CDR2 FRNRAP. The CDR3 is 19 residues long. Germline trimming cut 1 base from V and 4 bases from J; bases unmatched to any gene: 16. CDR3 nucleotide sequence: TGTGCTAGTGGTTTGGCCCCCAGGACAGGGGATTGGGCTACCTATGGCTACACCTTC. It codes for CASGLAPRTGDWATYGYTF.

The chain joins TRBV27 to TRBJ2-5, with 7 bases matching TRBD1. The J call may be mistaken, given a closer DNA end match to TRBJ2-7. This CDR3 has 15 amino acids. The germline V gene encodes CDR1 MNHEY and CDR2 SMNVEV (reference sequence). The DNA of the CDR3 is TGTGCCAGCACCTCCGGGACAGTGGGATCCTACGAGCAGTACTTC. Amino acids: CASTSGTVGSYEQYF.

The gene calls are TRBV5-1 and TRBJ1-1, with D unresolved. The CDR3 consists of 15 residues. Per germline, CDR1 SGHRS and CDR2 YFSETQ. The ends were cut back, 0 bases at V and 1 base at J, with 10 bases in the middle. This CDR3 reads CASSLDPGTNTEAFF. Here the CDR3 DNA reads TGCGCCAGCAGCTTGGACCCAGGAACGAACACTGAAGCTTTCTTT.